The 3 T cell receptor beta chains in this list originate from one sample, sequenced in a study of blood T cells in healthy people across ages. Combining a sample-barcoded 5' primer with a J-beta primer mix, a second PCR ran for roughly 7 to 11 cycles. TCRdb independently ran MiXCR on the 5' RACE reads; one entry per CDR3 protein. The table records fewer than 950,000 distinct CDR3 sequences, 53% of them present only once. The sample taken for sequencing was blood. These receptors originate from a man older than 75 in good health.

Concerning this clonotype itself: The junction and the germline gene differ at one end; a read error may be behind it. The chain links TRBV5-1 to TRBJ2-2; D possibly corresponds to TRBD2 (6 bases). Germline values: CDR1 SGHRS, CDR2 YFSETQ. This CDR3 contains 15 residues. This CDR3 reads CASSQMDGYTGGLFF. The CDR3 region has the DNA TGCGCCAGCAGCCAAATGGACGGATACACCGGGGGGCTGTTTTTT.

The chain recombines TRBV4-2 with TRBJ2-1; a possible D gene is TRBD1 (5 bases). The CDR3 length is 14 residues. The germline V gene has CDR1 LGHNA and CDR2 YNFKEQ. Trimming removed 1 base from V and 4 bases from J, with 8 bases in between. CDR3 in amino acids: CASSQGGLYNEQFF. For the CDR3, the DNA is TGTGCCAGCAGCCAAGGGGGCCTATACAATGAGCAGTTCTTC.

V and J are TRBV7-9 and TRBJ1-4; 7 bases agree with TRBD1. Germline values: CDR1 SEHNR, CDR2 FQNEAQ (reference sequence). The CDR3 is 16 residues long. V lost 5 bases to trimming and J lost 3 bases; unmatched junction nucleotides: 9. The CDR3, as DNA: TGTGCCAGCAGCCAGCTTACAGGGGAGTCTAATGAAAAACTGTTTTTT. This encodes CASSQLTGESNEKLFF.